The T cell receptor (beta chain) described here comes from a study of OX40 agonist ivuxolimab in advanced cancers. For the wider study: Ivuxolimab was a fully human IgG2 agonistic monoclonal antibody targeting the costimulatory receptor OX40 (CD134). The paper covers the monotherapy dose-escalation part of the phase I ivuxolimab trial, which included N = 52 patients. Patients were allowed to have had prior anti-PD-1, anti-PD-L1 or anti-CTLA-4 therapy, and 30% to 40% of the dose-escalation patients had been treated with checkpoint inhibitors. A male proportion of 70% to 90% and a mean age of approximately 58 years, ranging from about 23 to 90, were recorded for the dose-escalation cohort. Peripheral TCRbeta sequencing was intended to test whether TCR sequence diversity was altered and clonal T-cell expansion was caused by ivuxolimab. Of the roughly 51 patients in dose escalation, some 20 had hepatocellular carcinoma, some 15 had melanoma, 9 had renal cell carcinoma and 9 had head and neck cancer. Three dose-escalation patients achieved partial responses, one with hepatocellular carcinoma and two with cutaneous melanoma. Intravenous ivuxolimab was administered to patients every 2 weeks at six dose levels: 0.01, 0.1, 0.3, 1.5, 3 and 10 mg/kg.

For sequencing of the TCRbeta CDR3 region, genomic DNA was extracted from the sorted cells. TCRbeta CDR3 regions were sequenced using the immunoSEQ Assay. The source is immuneACCESS, and TCRdb retained only in-frame sequences with V and J called. Part of the clones is not carried over; for the studies checked, unresolved V genes explain less than half of this, and the remainder is unexplained. This sample lists approximately 35,000 clones; roughly four fifths were detected once. The top ten clones comprise roughly 11% of the sample. The trial excluded patients who had a history of autoimmune disease or who were on systemic immunosuppression. Peripheral blood for TCR sequencing was collected from all dose cohorts at baseline, on cycle 4 day 1, and on cycle 7 day 1. Samples came from an open-label, multicenter, first-in-human phase I dose-escalation trial of ivuxolimab. The trial enrolled adults with locally advanced or metastatic head and neck squamous cell, hepatocellular, melanoma or renal cell carcinoma. Before TCR sequencing, CD4+ T cells and CD8+ T cells from peripheral blood were sorted into separate populations.

The table lists this clone with a count of one. Its antigen is unknown. Base qualities are not at hand, and no much larger clone is one base apart. Broad study findings and their caveats: Low levels of normalized T-cell clonal expansion were also shown by some nonresponding patients. At doses of 0.1 to 3.0 mg/kg, clonal expansion of both CD4+ and CD8+ blood T cells was observed from baseline to week 6. In the 0.1-3.0 mg/kg groups, partial responders had among the lowest normalized peripheral clonal expansion, particularly in CD8+ T cells. After ivuxolimab, CD8+ T cells had more expanded clones than CD4+ T cells on average. Antigen specificity was not determined for the clonally expanded peripheral T cells.

The germline V gene (reference sequence) sets CDR1 to MNHEY and CDR2 to SMNVEV. At the junction V is shortened by 5 bases and J by 5 bases; bases outside the gene matches: 15. The CDR3 starts with the cysteine, ends with the phenylalanine, and has 16 residues. Here the CDR3 DNA is all that survives: 48 bases in frame from base 1. The material was CD4+ or CD8+ T cells sorted from blood, obtained in a trial of the OX40 agonist ivuxolimab. The rearrangement combines TRBV27 with TRBJ2-7; the junction holds 7 bases that match TRBD1. This receptor was taken from an adult with an advanced solid tumor such as melanoma, head and neck, liver or kidney cancer. The sequenced DNA is TGTGCCAGCAGTCCCGGGACAGTATACGCCGGAGACGAGCAGTACTTC. This sequence encodes CASSPGTVYAGDEQYF.